This entry concerns a single TCR beta chain. The PCR made use of 60 Vbeta and 13 Jbeta primers. Assay: immunoSEQ multiplex PCR; the TCRdb copy retains only in-frame clones and omits some. The data show 150,000 to 200,000 clones, 77% seen once. J lost 4 bases, V lost 0 bases, and 3 bases had no gene match. This CDR3 comprises 16 residues. Germline V gene lookup returns CDR1 MRHNA and CDR2 SNTAGT. This specimen belongs to a study of cytomegalovirus exposure and HLA in healthy donors. About the study: In an early release, HLA-typed donors contributed some 80 million unique TCR sequences.

Material for sequencing was PBMCs. The sequence was obtained from a male donor in good health and CMV-seropositive. The J gene is TRBJ2-3, the V gene TRBV6-4; 11 bases are a match to TRBD1. The CDR3 DNA is TGTGCCAGCAGTGACTCTCCGGGACAGGGGGCAGATACGCAGTATTTT. Protein product: CASSDSPGQGADTQYF.